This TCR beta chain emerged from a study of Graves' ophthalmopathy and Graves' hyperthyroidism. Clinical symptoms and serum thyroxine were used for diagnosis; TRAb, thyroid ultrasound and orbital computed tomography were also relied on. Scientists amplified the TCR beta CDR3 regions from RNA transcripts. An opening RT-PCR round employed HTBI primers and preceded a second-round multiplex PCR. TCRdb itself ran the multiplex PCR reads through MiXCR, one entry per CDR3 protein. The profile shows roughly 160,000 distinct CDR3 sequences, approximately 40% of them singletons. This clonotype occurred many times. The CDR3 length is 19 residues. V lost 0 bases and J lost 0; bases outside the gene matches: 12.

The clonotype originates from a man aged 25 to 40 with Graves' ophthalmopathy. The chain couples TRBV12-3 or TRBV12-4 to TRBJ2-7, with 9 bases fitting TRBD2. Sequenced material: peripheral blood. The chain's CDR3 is CASSLARGLAGLNSYEQYF. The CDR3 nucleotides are TGTGCCAGCAGTTTAGCGCGGGGTCTAGCGGGACTAAACTCCTACGAGCAGTACTTC.